These 19 T cell receptor beta chains were sequenced from one sample in a study of control samples from healthy donors and cancer patients. Only in-frame clones appear in the TCRdb table, and some are missing; sequencing was by immunoSEQ multiplex PCR. The sample shows about 120,000 clones, 75% to 95% of them seen only once. The sample consisted of blood. The source of these receptors is a man aged 35 to 55 in good health.

CDR3 DNA sequence: TGTGCCAGCAGCTCTGCGGCAGGGTGGTTGATCAATGAAAAACTGTTTTTT. Its protein is CASSSAAGWLINEKLFF. The genes are TRBV7-9 and TRBJ1-4; a weak D match, TRBD1 (5 bases). Trimming removed 4 bases at V and 5 bases at J, with 20 bases between. Germline assignment: CDR1 SEHNR and CDR2 FQNEAQ (reference sequence). The CDR3 consists of 17 residues.

The chain employs TRBV3-1 (or the pseudogene TRBV3-2) and TRBJ1-6, with D possibly matching TRBD1 (5 bases). Germline loops: CDR1 LGHDT, CDR2 YNNKEL (reference sequence). The V gene lost 5 bases and the J gene lost 9 bases, with 17 bases spanning the gap. This CDR3 is 15 amino acids long. DNA of the CDR3: TGTGCCAGCAGCTTCCCCGGGACGGCTGGTTCACCCCTCCACTTT. This codes for CASSFPGTAGSPLHF.

The rearrangement joins TRBV7-6 to TRBJ2-5; D possibly corresponds to TRBD2 (5 bases). V gave up 1 base and J gave up 0 bases, with 9 bases separating them. The germline gives CDR1 SGHVS, CDR2 FNYEAQ. The CDR3 is made up of 15 amino acids. The CDR3 region has the DNA TGTGCCAGCAGCTTAGTTCCGGGGTACCAAGAGACCCAGTACTTC. Its translation: CASSLVPGYQETQYF.

This clone appeared once. The J gene is TRBJ2-7, the V gene TRBV28; TRBD1 might be the D (7 bases). CDR1 MDHEN and CDR2 SYDVKM come from the germline V gene. V was clipped by 1 base and J by 0 bases, with 16 bases between them. The CDR3 is 17 amino acids. The CDR3 here is CASSLFGQGGPSYEQYF. The CDR3 DNA is TGTGCCAGCAGTTTATTCGGCCAGGGGGGTCCCTCCTACGAGCAGTACTTC.

The chain employs TRBV11-1 and TRBJ1-6, with TRBD1 as a possible D gene (6 bases). The V end lost 2 bases, the J end lost 0 bases, and 8 bases lay between the germline ends. Looked up from germline, CDR1 is SGHAT and CDR2 is FQDESV (reference sequence). This CDR3 has 16 residues. CDR3 DNA sequence: TGTGCCAGCAGCTTAAGGGGGAGCTCCTATAATTCACCCCTCCACTTT. Translating gives CASSLRGSSYNSPLHF.

The chain joins TRBV3-1 (or the pseudogene TRBV3-2) to TRBJ2-7, with D hard to call. This CDR3 is built from 11 residues. The germline V and J ends were trimmed by 5 bases and 3 bases, with 5 bases remaining between them. Germline V CDR1 and CDR2: LGHDT, YNNKEL (reference sequence). The CDR3 DNA is TGTGCCAGCAGCAGGGTCTACGAGCAGTACTTC. Its translation: CASSRVYEQYF.

The rearrangement links TRBV29-1 to TRBJ2-3, with TRBD1 matching 10 bases. The germline V gene encodes CDR1 SQVTM and CDR2 ANQGSEA. Losses at the gene ends were 2 bases for V and 6 bases for J; bases not matched to a gene: 5. The length of the CDR3 is 14 residues. CDR3 DNA: TGCAGCGTTGAACAGGGGACAGGGGTGGATACGCAGTATTTT. Protein: CSVEQGTGVDTQYF.

The CDR3 DNA is TGTGCCAGTAGCCTTCGACAGGGGGCAACGGATACGCAGTATTTT. It encodes CASSLRQGATDTQYF. This chain connects TRBV19 to TRBJ2-3; 10 nucleotides match TRBD1. Germline CDR1 reads LNHDA; CDR2 reads SQIVND (reference sequence). The CDR3 length is 15 residues. The V segment lost 6 bases and the J segment 6 bases; nucleotides outside the gene matches: 9.

The V and J genes are TRBV4-2 and TRBJ1-5, with 9 bases that match TRBD1. Looked up from germline, CDR1 is LGHNA and CDR2 is YNFKEQ. The CDR3 extends over 15 amino acids. Trimming removed 0 bases from V and 7 bases from J; junction bases left unmatched: 4. The CDR3 DNA reads TGTGCCAGCAGCCAAGAACAGGGGGCATCGCAGCCCCAGCATTTT. It codes for CASSQEQGASQPQHF.

This clone was observed a few times. The J gene is TRBJ1-1, the V gene TRBV6-6; D perhaps matches TRBD1 (6 bases). V was trimmed by 2 bases and J by 8 bases, leaving 18 bases between them. This CDR3 spans 15 amino acids. Germline-derived CDR1 and CDR2 are MNHNY and SVGAGI (reference sequence). The CDR3 sequence: CASSYGGQGLWEAFF. CDR3 nucleotide sequence: TGTGCCAGCAGTTACGGGGGGCAGGGGCTTTGGGAAGCTTTCTTT.

The chain links TRBV12-3 or TRBV12-4 to TRBJ2-5; maybe TRBD2 (5 bases). The V and J ends lost 3 bases and 7 bases respectively, with 9 bases between them. The CDR3 contains 12 residues. The CDR3: CASSFPRATQYF. CDR3 nucleotides: TGTGCCAGCAGTTTCCCGAGGGCGACCCAGTACTTC.

The chain links TRBV24-1 to TRBJ1-5; D possibly corresponds to TRBD1 (5 bases). The CDR3 extends over 16 amino acids. The germline V gene encodes CDR1 KGHDR and CDR2 SFDVKD. The V and J ends lost 7 bases and 4 bases respectively, with 19 bases between them. CDR3 nucleotides: TGTGCCACCAGCACCGGGGGGTCGGGGAGAAATCAGCCCCAGCATTTT. Protein sequence: CATSTGGSGRNQPQHF.

The genes are TRBV18 and TRBJ2-5; D gene ambiguous. The CDR3 has 12 amino acids. V gave up 2 bases and J gave up 4 bases, with 5 bases separating them. Germline values: CDR1 KGHSH, CDR2 LQKENI. Here the CDR3 reads CASSPDRETQYF. CDR3 bases: TGTGCCAGCTCACCAGATCGAGAGACCCAGTACTTC.

The chain employs TRBV7-8 and TRBJ1-2; a possible D gene is TRBD1 (5 bases). Trimming removed 5 bases at V and 4 bases at J, with 11 bases between. Germline values: CDR1 SGHVS, CDR2 FQNEAQ. The CDR3 consists of 13 residues. The CDR3: CASSVRGTYGYTF. The CDR3 DNA follows: TGTGCCAGCAGCGTCCGGGGGACCTATGGCTACACCTTC.

This rearrangement joins TRBV19 to TRBJ1-1, with a weak D call TRBD1 (5 bases). Germline CDR1 and CDR2: LNHDA and SQIVND (reference sequence). V lost 4 bases and J 4 bases, leaving 10 bases between the germline ends. The CDR3 spans 13 residues. The CDR3 protein is CASSKGVGTEAFF. The CDR3 nucleotides read TGTGCCAGTAGTAAAGGGGTCGGCACTGAAGCTTTCTTT.

This clone was detected only a few times. The chain is built from TRBV2 and TRBJ1-1; D possibly corresponds to TRBD1 (5 bases). Looked up from germline, CDR1 is SNHLY and CDR2 is FYNNEI. The ends were cut back, 6 bases at V and 4 bases at J, with 12 bases in the middle. There are 13 residues in the CDR3. The CDR3: CASSATGGTEAFF. In DNA form, the CDR3 reads TGTGCCAGCAGCGCCACGGGGGGCACTGAAGCTTTCTTT.

This sequence joins TRBV7-9 and TRBJ2-7, with 7 bases identical to TRBD1. Germline V gene lookup returns CDR1 SEHNR and CDR2 FQNEAQ (reference sequence). There are 13 residues in the CDR3. The J segment lost 5 bases and the V segment lost 5 bases, leaving 6 bases of the junction unmatched. The chain's CDR3 is CASSLGQVHEQYF. The CDR3 nucleotides read TGTGCCAGCAGCCTAGGACAGGTTCACGAGCAGTACTTC.

The V and J genes are TRBV2 and TRBJ1-1, with D maybe TRBD1 (6 bases). This CDR3 comprises 16 residues. V was pared by 4 bases and J by 1 base, with 16 bases between. Germline V lookup: CDR1 SNHLY, CDR2 FYNNEI. The CDR3: CASSGLGTRQNTEAFF. The CDR3 DNA sequence: TGTGCCAGCAGTGGGTTAGGGACAAGACAGAACACTGAAGCTTTCTTT.

This chain connects TRBV28 to TRBJ2-3, with 11 nucleotides matching TRBD2. V trimming: 4 bases; J trimming: 6 bases; junction bases outside the gene matches: 12. Germline V gene sequence: CDR1 MDHEN, CDR2 SYDVKM. The CDR3 extends over 17 amino acids. This chain's CDR3 is CASSSHSGGASLDTQYF. As DNA, the CDR3 is TGTGCCAGCAGTTCCCATAGCGGGGGGGCCAGTCTTGATACGCAGTATTTT.